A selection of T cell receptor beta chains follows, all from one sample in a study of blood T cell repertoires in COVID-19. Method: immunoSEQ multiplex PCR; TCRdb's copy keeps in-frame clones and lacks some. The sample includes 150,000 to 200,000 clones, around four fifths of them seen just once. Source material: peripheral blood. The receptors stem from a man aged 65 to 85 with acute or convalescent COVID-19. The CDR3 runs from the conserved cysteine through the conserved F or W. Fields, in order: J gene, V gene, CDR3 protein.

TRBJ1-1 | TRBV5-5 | CASSLVRVNTEAFF
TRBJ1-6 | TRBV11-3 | CASSLDSSRDSPLHF
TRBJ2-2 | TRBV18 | CASSPGPRLDGAGELFF
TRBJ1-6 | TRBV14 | CASSQVGGQNSPLHF
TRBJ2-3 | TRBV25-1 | CASSDWGGDTQYF
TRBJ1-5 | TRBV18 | CASSLASGTEMQPQHF
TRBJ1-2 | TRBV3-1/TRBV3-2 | CASSRSGETRALNYGYTF
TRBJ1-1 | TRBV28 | CASRPWDRGTEAFF
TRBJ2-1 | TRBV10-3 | CAISESSWTSGLRNEQFF
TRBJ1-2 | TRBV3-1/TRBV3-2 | CASSPYQGRGYGYTF
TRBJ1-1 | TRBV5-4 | CASSFPENTEAFF
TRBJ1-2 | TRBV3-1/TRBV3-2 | CASSRMRDSEGPNYGYTF
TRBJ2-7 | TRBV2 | CASRKMGGNYEQYF
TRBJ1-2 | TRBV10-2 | CASSEREAWGYTF
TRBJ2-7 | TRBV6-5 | CASSYSSGRNSYEQYF
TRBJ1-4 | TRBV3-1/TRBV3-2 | CASSQELQKKLFF
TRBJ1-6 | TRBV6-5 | CASSYAGGASPLHF
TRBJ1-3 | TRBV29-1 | CSVDRADSGNTIYF
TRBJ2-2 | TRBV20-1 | CSASSSGGATGELFF
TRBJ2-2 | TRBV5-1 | CASSREGTSATGELFF
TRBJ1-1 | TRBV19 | CASKGSQGGRNTEAFF
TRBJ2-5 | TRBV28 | CASSSSGGYQETQYF
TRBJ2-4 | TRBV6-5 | CASRISGGKNIQYF
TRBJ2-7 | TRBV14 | CASSQELAGGYEQYF
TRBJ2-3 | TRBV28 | CASSLLTGTDTQYF
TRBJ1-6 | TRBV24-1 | CATSGSSYNSPLHF
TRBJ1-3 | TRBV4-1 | CASSQDFGGNTIYF
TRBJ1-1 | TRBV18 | CASSPPVGTNTEAFF
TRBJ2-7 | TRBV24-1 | CATSENSGRVYEQYF
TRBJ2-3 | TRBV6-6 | CASSYPEVAADTQYF
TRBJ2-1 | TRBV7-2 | CASSLTSGGARTSYNEQFF
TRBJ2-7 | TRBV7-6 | CASSLDYRSYEQYF
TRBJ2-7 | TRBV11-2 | CASSLDRGRPYEQYF
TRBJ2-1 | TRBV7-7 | CASSLRVLDYEQFF
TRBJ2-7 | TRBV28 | CASRADRPGYEQYF
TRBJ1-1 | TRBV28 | CASSLPGREAFF